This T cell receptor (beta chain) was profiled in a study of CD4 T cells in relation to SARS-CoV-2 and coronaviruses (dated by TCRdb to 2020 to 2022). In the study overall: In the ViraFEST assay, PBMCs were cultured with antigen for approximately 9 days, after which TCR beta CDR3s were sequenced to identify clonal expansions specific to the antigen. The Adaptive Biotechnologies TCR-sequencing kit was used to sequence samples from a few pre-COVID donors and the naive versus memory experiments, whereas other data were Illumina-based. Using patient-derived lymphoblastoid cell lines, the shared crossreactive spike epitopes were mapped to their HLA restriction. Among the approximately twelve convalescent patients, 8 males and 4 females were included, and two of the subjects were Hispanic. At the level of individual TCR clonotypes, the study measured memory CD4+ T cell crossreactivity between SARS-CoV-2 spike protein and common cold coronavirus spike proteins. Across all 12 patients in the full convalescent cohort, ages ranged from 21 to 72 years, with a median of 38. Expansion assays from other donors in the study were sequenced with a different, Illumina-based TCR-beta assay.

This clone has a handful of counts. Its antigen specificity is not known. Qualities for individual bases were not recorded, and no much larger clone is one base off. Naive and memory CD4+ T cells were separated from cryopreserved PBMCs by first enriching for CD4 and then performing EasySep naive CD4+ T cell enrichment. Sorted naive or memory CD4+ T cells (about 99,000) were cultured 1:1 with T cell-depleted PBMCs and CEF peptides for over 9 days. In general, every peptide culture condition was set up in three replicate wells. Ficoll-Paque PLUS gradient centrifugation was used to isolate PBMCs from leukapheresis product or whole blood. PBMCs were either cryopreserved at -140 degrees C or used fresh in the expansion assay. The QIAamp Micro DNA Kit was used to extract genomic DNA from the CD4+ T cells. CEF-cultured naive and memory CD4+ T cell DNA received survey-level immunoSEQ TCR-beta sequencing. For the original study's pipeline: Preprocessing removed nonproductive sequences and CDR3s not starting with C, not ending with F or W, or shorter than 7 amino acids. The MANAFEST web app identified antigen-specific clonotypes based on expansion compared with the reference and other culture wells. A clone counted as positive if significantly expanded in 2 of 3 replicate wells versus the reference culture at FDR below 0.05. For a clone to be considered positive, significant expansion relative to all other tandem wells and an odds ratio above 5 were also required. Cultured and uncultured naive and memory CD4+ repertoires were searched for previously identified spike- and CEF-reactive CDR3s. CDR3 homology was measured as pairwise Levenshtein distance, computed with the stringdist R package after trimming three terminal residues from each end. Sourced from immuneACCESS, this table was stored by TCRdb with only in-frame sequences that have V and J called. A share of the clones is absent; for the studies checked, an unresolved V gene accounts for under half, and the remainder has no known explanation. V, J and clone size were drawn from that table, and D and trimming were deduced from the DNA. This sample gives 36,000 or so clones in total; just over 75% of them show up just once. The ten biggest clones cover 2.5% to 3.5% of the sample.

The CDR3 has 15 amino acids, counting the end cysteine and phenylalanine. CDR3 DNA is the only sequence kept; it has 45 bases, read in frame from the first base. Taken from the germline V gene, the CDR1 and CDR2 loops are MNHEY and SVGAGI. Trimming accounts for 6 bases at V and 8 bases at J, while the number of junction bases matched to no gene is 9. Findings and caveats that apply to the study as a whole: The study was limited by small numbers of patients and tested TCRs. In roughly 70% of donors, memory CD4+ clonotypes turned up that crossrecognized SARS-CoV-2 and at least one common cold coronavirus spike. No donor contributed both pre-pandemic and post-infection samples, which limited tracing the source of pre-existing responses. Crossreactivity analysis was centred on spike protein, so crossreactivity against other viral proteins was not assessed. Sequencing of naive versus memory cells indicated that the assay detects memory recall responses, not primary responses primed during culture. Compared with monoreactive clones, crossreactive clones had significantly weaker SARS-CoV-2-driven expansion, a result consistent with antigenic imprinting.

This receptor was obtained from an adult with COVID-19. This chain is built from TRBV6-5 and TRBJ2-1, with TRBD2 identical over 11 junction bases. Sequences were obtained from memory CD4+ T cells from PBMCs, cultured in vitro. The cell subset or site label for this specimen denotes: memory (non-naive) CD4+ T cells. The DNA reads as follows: TGTGCCAGCAGCGGGACTAGCGGTGGATTCGATGAGCAGTTCTTC. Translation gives CASSGTSGGFDEQFF.